This T cell receptor (beta chain) was sequenced in a study of blood T cell repertoires in COVID-19. Study-level information: The origin of the acute and convalescent COVID-19 samples was the United States, Italy and Spain. From T cells, B-cell-depleted T cells, or PBMCs came the material, which was cDNA or gDNA.

Source study methods: Nucleated cell counts were estimated from reference gene primer amplification. This table comes from immunoSEQ multiplex PCR, and its TCRdb copy is limited to in-frame clones, with some not included. V and J calls and clone size are those listed in that table; D and trimming were worked out from the DNA. The sample holds about 69,000 clones, around 77% seen once. Germline V CDR1 and CDR2: KGHDR, SFDVKD. The CDR3 is 14 residues long. The J segment lost 3 bases and the V segment lost 5 bases, leaving 2 bases of the junction unmatched. The clonotype was recovered from a man in his fifties or sixties with acute or convalescent COVID-19. The sample comprised peripheral blood. The gene calls are TRBV24-1 and TRBJ1-3; 8 nucleotides align to TRBD1. CDR3 loop: CATSGTGLGNTIYF. CDR3 bases: TGTGCCACCAGTGGGACAGGGCTTGGAAACACCATATATTTT.